Presented here are 8 T cell receptor beta chains from one specimen sequenced in a study of T cell responses to AZD1222 COVID-19 vaccine. Produced via immunoSEQ multiplex PCR; TCRdb's table is partial and in-frame only. The sample shows about 100,000 clones, 93% of them seen only once. The sequenced sample was peripheral blood, obtained on day 0 of AZD1222 vaccination. All receptors come from an adult in good health.

This chain links TRBV7-3 with TRBJ2-3; unclear D gene. From germline, CDR1 is SGHTA and CDR2 FQGTGA. The CDR3 totals 13 residues. Trimming took off 1 base at V and 4 bases at J, with 6 bases between the two ends. CDR3 protein: CASSLMLSDTQYF. For the CDR3, the DNA is TGTGCCAGCAGCTTAATGCTCTCAGATACGCAGTATTTT.

The rearrangement uses TRBV7-2 and TRBJ2-5, with D possibly matching TRBD2 (5 bases). Germline V gene data show CDR1 as SGHTA and CDR2 as FQGNSA. This CDR3 spans 15 amino acids. V lost 1 base and J 2 bases, leaving 11 bases between the germline ends. CDR3 sequence (DNA): TGTGCCAGCAGCTTAGTCTTTCTAGCTCAAGAGACCCAGTACTTC. It specifies CASSLVFLAQETQYF.

The chain links TRBV29-1 to TRBJ1-4, with 8 bases that match TRBD1. Germline assignment: CDR1 SQVTM and CDR2 ANQGSEA. Unmatched junction bases numbered 3, after V lost 4 bases and J lost 5 bases. The CDR3 length is 13 residues. Here the CDR3 reads CSVGDRGNEKLFF. The CDR3 DNA is TGCAGCGTTGGCGACAGGGGAAATGAAAAACTGTTTTTT. The whole variable domain, remainder taken from reference TRBV29-1 and TRBJ1-4, is SAVISQKPSRDICQRGTSLTIQCQVDSQVTMMFWYRQQPGQSLTLIATANQGSEATYESGFVIDKFPISRPNLTFSTLTVSNMSPEDSSIYLCSVGDRGNEKLFFGSGTQLSVL.

This chain links TRBV10-1 with TRBJ2-2; the D is unclear. Germline values: CDR1 WNHNN, CDR2 SYGVQD (reference sequence). CDR3 length equals 11 residues. Trimming removed 10 bases from V and 4 bases from J, with 7 bases in between. CDR3 bases: TGCGCCATCCTTATCACCGGGGAGCTGTTTTTT. The encoded protein is CAILITGELFF.

The count of this clone is one. The rearrangement joins TRBV2 to TRBJ2-2; 9 bases fit TRBD2. With V trimmed by 9 bases and J by 5 bases, 4 bases remained unmatched. This CDR3 is built from 13 residues. The germline V gene encodes CDR1 SNHLY and CDR2 FYNNEI. Here the CDR3 reads CASLAGETGELFF. The DNA for the CDR3 is TGTGCCAGTTTAGCGGGAGAGACCGGGGAGCTGTTTTTT.

The J gene is TRBJ2-1, the V gene TRBV29-1, with 13 bases identical to TRBD2. CDR3 length equals 18 residues. The germline V gene has CDR1 SQVTM and CDR2 ANQGSEA. The ends lost 0 bases at V and 2 bases at J; junction bases unmatched: 7. CDR3 nucleotides: TGCAGCGTTGAAGATGTGACTAGCGGGAGGAGGGCCTACAATGAGCAGTTCTTC. It is translated as CSVEDVTSGRRAYNEQFF.

The rearrangement joins TRBV6-1 to TRBJ2-5; the D gene is possibly TRBD2 (6 bases). Per germline, CDR1 MNHNS and CDR2 SASEGT. Between the trimmed V and J ends, which lost 0 bases and 7 bases, there was a span of 15 bases. The CDR3 has 15 residues. The CDR3 reads CASSEAGGTKGTQYF. The CDR3 nucleotides are TGTGCCAGCAGTGAAGCCGGCGGGACCAAAGGGACCCAGTACTTC.

This chain uses TRBV9 with TRBJ2-2; D gene ambiguous. The CDR3 runs to 11 residues. Germline loops: CDR1 SGDLS, CDR2 YYNGEE. V was clipped by 4 bases and J by 7 bases, with 5 bases between them. The CDR3 DNA reads TGTGCCAGCAGCTCCCACGGGGAGCTGTTTTTT. Amino acids: CASSSHGELFF.